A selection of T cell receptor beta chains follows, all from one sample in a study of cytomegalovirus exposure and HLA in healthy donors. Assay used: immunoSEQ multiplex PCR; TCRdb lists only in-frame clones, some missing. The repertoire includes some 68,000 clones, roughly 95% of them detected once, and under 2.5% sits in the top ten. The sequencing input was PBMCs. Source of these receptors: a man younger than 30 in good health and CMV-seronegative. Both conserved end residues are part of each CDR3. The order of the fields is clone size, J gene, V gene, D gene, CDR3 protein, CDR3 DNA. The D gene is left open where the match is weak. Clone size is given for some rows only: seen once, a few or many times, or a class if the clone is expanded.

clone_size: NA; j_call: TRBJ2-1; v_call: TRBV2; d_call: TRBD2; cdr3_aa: CASALAGYNEQFF; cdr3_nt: TGTGCCAGCGCCCTAGCGGGGTACAATGAGCAGTTCTTC
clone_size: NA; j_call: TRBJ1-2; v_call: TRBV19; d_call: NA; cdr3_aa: CASSISGGYTF; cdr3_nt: TGTGCCAGTAGTATATCTGGCGGCTACACCTTC
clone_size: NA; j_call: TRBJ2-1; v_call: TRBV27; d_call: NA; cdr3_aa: CASSDNYNEQFF; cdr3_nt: TGTGCCAGCAGCGACAACTACAATGAGCAGTTCTTC
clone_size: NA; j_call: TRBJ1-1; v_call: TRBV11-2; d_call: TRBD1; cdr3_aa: CASSLGLGQGGGAFF; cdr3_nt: TGTGCCAGCAGCTTAGGTCTCGGACAGGGTGGTGGAGCTTTCTTT
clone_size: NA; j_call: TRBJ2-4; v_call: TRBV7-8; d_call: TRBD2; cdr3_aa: CASSSLTSGSTVAKNIQYF; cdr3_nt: TGTGCCAGCAGCTCCCTGACTAGCGGGAGTACTGTGGCCAAAAACATTCAGTACTTC
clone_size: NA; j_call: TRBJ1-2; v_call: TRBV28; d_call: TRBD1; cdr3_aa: CASSPDRGRGYGYTF; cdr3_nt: TGTGCCAGCAGCCCAGACAGGGGGCGAGGCTATGGCTACACCTTC
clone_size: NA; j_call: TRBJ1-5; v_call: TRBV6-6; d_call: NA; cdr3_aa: CASSYGWEQPQHF; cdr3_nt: TGTGCCAGCAGTTACGGATGGGAGCAGCCCCAGCATTTT
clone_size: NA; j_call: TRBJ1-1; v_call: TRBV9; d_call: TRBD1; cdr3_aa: CASSERGQGYTEAFF; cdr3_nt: TGTGCCAGCAGCGAGCGTGGACAGGGGTACACTGAAGCTTTCTTT
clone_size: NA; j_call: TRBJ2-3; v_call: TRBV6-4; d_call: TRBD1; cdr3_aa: CASSDGTGGTDTQYF; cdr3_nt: TGTGCCAGCAGTGACGGGACAGGGGGCACAGATACGCAGTATTTT
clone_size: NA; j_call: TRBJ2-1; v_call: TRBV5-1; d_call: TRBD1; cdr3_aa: CASRDRGGQSYNEQFF; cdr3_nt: TGCGCCAGCCGAGACAGGGGAGGTCAATCCTACAATGAGCAGTTCTTC
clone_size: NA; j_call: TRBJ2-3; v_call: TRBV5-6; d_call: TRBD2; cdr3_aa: CASRLLAGRSTDTQYF; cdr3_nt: TGTGCCAGCAGGCTTCTAGCGGGACGAAGCACAGATACGCAGTATTTT
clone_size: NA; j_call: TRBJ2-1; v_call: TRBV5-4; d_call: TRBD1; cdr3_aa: CASSPDRGDTYNEQFF; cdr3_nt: TGTGCCAGCAGTCCGGACAGGGGGGATACCTACAATGAGCAGTTCTTC
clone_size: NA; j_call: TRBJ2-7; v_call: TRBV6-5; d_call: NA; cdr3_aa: CASSYSSVYEQYF; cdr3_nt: TGTGCCAGCAGTTACTCGAGCGTATACGAGCAGTACTTC
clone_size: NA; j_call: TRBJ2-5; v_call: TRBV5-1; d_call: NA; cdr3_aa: CASSSGARETQYF; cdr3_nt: TGCGCCAGCAGCTCAGGGGCGAGAGAGACCCAGTACTTC
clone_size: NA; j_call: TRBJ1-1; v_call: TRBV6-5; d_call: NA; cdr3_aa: CASSREDSLNTEAFF; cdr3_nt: TGTGCCAGCAGTAGAGAGGACAGCTTGAACACTGAAGCTTTCTTT
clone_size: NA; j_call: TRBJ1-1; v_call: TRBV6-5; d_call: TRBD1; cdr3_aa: CASRPAGGADTEAFF; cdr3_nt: TGTGCCAGCAGGCCCGCAGGGGGCGCCGACACTGAAGCTTTCTTT
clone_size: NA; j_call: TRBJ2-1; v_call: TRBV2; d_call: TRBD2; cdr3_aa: CASSGTSGGTYNEQFF; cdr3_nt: TGTGCCAGCAGTGGGACTAGCGGGGGGACCTACAATGAGCAGTTCTTC
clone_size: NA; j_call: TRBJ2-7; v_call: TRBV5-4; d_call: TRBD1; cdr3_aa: CASSIGQGPGYEQYF; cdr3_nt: TGTGCCAGCAGCATCGGACAGGGCCCGGGGTACGAGCAGTACTTC
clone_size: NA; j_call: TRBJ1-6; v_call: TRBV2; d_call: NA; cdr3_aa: CASSDKGENSPLHF; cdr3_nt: TGTGCCAGCAGTGATAAGGGGGAGAATTCACCCCTCCACTTT
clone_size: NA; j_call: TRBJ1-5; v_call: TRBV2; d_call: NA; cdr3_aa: CASRGGRGAGQPQHF; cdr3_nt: TGTGCCAGCAGGGGGGGGAGGGGGGCTGGTCAGCCCCAGCATTTT
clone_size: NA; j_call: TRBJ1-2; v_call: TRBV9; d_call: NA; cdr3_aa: CASSVDRQGTAYGYTF; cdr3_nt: TGTGCCAGCAGCGTTGATCGGCAGGGCACCGCTTATGGCTACACCTTC
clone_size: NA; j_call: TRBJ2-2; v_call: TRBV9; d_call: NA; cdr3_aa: CASSVEDNSDTGELFF; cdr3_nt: TGTGCCAGCAGCGTAGAGGACAACTCGGACACCGGGGAGCTGTTTTTT
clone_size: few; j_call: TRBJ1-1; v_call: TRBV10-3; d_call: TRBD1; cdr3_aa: CAIRLGTAREAFF; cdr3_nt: TGTGCCATCAGACTAGGGACAGCGAGAGAAGCTTTCTTT
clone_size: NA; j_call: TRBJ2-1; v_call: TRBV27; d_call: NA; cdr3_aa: CASSLKGLSYNEQFF; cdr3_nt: TGTGCCAGCAGTTTAAAGGGGCTCTCCTACAATGAGCAGTTCTTC
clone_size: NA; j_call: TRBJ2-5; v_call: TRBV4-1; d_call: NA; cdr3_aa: CASSWTRGETQYF; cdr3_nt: TGCGCCAGCAGCTGGACACGGGGGGAGACCCAGTACTTC
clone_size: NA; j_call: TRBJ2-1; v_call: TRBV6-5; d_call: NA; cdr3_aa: CATHGMVNEQFF; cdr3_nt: TGTGCCACCCACGGGATGGTCAATGAGCAGTTCTTC
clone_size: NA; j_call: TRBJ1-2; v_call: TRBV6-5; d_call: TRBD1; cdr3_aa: CASSPRTGADYGYTF; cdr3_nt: TGTGCCAGCAGTCCCCGGACAGGGGCGGACTATGGCTACACCTTC
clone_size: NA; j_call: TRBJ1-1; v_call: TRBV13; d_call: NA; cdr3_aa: CASSISDSLDTEAFF; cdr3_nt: TGTGCCAGCAGCATATCGGACTCCCTGGACACTGAAGCTTTCTTT
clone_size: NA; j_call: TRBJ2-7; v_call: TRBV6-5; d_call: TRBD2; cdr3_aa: CASSQGRVSYEQYF; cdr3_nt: TGTGCCAGCAGTCAAGGGAGGGTGTCCTACGAGCAGTACTTC
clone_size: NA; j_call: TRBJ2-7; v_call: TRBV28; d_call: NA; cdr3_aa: CASRTLGRSYEQYF; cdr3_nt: TGTGCCAGCAGAACACTAGGGAGATCCTACGAGCAGTACTTC
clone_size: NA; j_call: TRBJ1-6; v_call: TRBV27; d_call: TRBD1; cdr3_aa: CASSFGQGDSPLHF; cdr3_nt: TGTGCCAGCAGTTTCGGACAGGGAGATTCACCCCTCCACTTT
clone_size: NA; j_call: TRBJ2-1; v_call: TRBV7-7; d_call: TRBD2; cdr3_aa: CASSLGISGSANEQFF; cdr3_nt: TGTGCTAGCAGCTTAGGTATTAGCGGGAGTGCAAATGAGCAGTTCTTC
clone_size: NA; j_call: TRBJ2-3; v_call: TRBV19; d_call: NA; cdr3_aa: CASSIGSGSTDTQYF; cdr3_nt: TGTGCCAGTAGTATCGGGAGCGGGAGCACAGATACGCAGTATTTT
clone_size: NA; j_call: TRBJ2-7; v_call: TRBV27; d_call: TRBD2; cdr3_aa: CASSTQRDVSYEQYF; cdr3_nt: TGTGCCAGCAGCACCCAGCGGGATGTCTCCTACGAGCAGTACTTC
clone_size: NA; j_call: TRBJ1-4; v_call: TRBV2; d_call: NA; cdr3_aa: CASTEGTREKLFF; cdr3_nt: TGTGCCAGCACCGAAGGGACTCGTGAAAAACTGTTTTTT
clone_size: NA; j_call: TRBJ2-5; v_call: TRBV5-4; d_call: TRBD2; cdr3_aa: CASSSGLAGVETQYF; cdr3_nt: TGTGCCAGCAGCTCGGGACTAGCGGGAGTGGAGACCCAGTACTTC
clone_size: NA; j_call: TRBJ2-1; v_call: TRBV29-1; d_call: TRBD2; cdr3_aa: CSVRGLAGLLNEQFF; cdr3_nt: TGCAGCGTTCGGGGACTAGCGGGATTGCTTAATGAGCAGTTCTTC
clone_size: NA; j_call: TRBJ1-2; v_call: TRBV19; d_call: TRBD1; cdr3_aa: CASSPRGQGAAPYGYTF; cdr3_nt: TGTGCCAGTAGCCCAAGGGGACAGGGGGCGGCTCCTTATGGCTACACCTTC
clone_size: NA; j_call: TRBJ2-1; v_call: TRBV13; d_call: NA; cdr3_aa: CASSFSTSSYNEQFF; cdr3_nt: TGTGCCAGCAGCTTCTCGACTAGCTCCTACAATGAGCAGTTCTTC
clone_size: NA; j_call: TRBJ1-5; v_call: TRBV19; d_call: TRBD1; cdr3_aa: CASRDRTLNQPQHF; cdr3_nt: TGTGCCAGTCGGGACAGGACCCTTAATCAGCCCCAGCATTTT
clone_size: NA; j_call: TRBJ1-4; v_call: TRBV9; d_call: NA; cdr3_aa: CASSVGRIATNEKLFF; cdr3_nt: TGTGCCAGCAGCGTGGGCAGGATTGCAACTAATGAAAAACTGTTTTTT
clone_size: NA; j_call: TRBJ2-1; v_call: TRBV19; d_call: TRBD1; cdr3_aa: CASSAIPGQGYDEQFF; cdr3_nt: TGTGCCAGTAGTGCTATTCCGGGACAGGGATATGATGAGCAGTTCTTC
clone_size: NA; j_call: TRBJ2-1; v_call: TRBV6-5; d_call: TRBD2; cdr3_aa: CASSYGGRSYNEQFF; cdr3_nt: TGTGCCAGCAGTTACGGCGGGAGATCCTACAATGAGCAGTTCTTC
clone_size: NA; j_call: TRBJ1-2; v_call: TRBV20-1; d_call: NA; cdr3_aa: CSAREGWGYTF; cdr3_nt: TGCAGTGCTAGGGAGGGGTGGGGCTACACCTTC
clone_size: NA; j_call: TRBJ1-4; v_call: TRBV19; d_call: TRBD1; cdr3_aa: CASSLQGFTNEKLFF; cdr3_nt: TGTGCCAGTAGTCTACAGGGGTTCACTAATGAAAAACTGTTTTTT
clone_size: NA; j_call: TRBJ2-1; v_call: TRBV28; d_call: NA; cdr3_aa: CASRPPGPNEQFF; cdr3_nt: TGTGCCAGCAGACCCCCGGGTCCAAATGAGCAGTTCTTC
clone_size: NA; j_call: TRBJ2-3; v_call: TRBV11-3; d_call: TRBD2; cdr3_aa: CASSYTAGNRDTQYF; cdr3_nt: TGTGCCAGCAGCTATACAGCGGGAAACAGAGATACGCAGTATTTT
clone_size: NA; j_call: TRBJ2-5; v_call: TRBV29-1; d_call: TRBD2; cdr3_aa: CSAARTSGRETQYF; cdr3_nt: TGCAGCGCTGCGCGGACTAGCGGGAGAGAGACCCAGTACTTC
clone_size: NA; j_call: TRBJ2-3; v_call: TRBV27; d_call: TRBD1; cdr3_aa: CASSFGDRGRLSTDTQYF; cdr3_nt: TGTGCCAGCAGTTTTGGGGACAGGGGGCGGCTGAGCACAGATACGCAGTATTTT
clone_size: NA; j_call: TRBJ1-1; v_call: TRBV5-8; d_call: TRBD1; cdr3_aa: CASSVGGTVNTEAFF; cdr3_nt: TGTGCCAGCAGCGTGGGTGGGACAGTGAACACTGAAGCTTTCTTT
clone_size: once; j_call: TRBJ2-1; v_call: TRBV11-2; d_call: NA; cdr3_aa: CASSQARAGNEQFF; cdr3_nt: TGTGCCAGCAGCCAAGCCCGGGCGGGAAATGAGCAGTTCTTC
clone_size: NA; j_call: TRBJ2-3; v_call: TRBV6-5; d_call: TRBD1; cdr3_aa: CASSYYPGQGIDTQYF; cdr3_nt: TGTGCCAGCAGTTATTACCCGGGACAGGGGATAGATACGCAGTATTTT
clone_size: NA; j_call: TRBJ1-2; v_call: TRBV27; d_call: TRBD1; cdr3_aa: CASSLSARTGSYGYTF; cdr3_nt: TGTGCCAGCAGTTTAAGTGCCCGGACAGGATCCTATGGCTACACCTTC